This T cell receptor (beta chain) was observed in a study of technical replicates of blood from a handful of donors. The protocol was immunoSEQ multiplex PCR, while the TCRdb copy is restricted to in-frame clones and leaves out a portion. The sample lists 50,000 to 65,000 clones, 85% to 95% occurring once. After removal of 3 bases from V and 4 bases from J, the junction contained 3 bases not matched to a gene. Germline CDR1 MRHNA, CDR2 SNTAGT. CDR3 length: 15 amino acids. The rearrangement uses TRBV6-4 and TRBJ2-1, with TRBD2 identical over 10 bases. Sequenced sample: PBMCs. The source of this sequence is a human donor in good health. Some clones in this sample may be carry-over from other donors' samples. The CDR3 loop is CASSELAGQYNEQFF. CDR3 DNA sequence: TGTGCCAGCAGTGAACTAGCGGGACAATACAATGAGCAGTTCTTC.